This T cell receptor beta chain was recorded in a study of low-dose radiotherapy and immunotherapy resistance in tumors. Turning to the study itself: Doses delivered to Cohort 2 were 1 Gy per fraction every two weeks, amounting to 13 Gy over 26 weeks. Both drugs were delivered intravenously to patients (nivolumab 240 mg every two weeks and ipilimumab 1 mg/kg every six weeks). Aspirin was administered orally at 300 mg daily for four cycles, commencing on cycle 1 day 1.

CDR1 and CDR2 from the germline V gene are DFQATT and SNEGSKA (reference sequence). V was trimmed by 1 base and J by 5 bases, leaving 18 bases between them. The CDR3 runs to 16 residues. Time point: after trial treatment. Treatment reported: LDRT plus nivolumab, ipilimumab, low-dose cyclophosphamide and aspirin (RACIN trial). Each eligible patient had an advanced solid tumor, and these tumors lacked tumor-infiltrating lymphocytes. TRAV- and TRBV-specific primers primed first-strand cDNA, covering alpha and beta chains. The authors ran around 19 PCR cycles to amplify TCRs with a constant-region primer and V-primer adapter. TCRdb independently ran MiXCR on the reads; one entry per CDR3 protein. The sample has roughly 100,000 distinct CDR3 sequences; around 20% are singletons. This clonotype was seen ten or more times.

This specimen consisted of PBMCs, obtained after low-dose radiotherapy plus immunotherapy. The genes are TRBV20-1 and TRBJ2-1; D tentatively fits TRBD1 or TRBD2 (5 bases each). This receptor was identified in a female donor with ovarian cancer. The CDR3 is CSARGPLALGDNEQFF. The CDR3 DNA follows: TGCAGTGCTAGAGGGCCTCTAGCCCTAGGGGACAATGAGCAGTTCTTC.